The rows below give T cell receptor beta chains drawn from one sample of a study of regulatory T cells in long-lasting Graves disease. TCRdb re-derived calls from the multiplex PCR reads in MiXCR, one entry per CDR3 protein. The data contain hundreds of thousands of distinct CDR3 sequences, around 15% of them singletons. The specimen comprised peripheral blood mononuclear cells (PBMCs), sampled at new diagnosis, from a patient treated with antithyroid drugs. All receptors derive from a female donor with Graves disease. CDR3s include the opening cysteine and the closing phenylalanine or tryptophan. The order of the fields is clone size, V gene, CDR3 protein. Not all rows give a size; the values are once, few, many and, for expanded clones, a class.

>many|TRBV2
CASNLAVRQETQYF
>many|TRBV10-3
CAISDRAPREQYF
>few|TRBV5-5
CASTVGPGDSGNTIYF
>few|TRBV27
CASSWSPGKWTGELFF
>many|TRBV4-1
CASSQVGGETYGYTF
>many|TRBV12-3/TRBV12-4
CASRSNSNEQFF
>few|TRBV15
CATSRVRFEEETQYF
>many|TRBV2
CASLRGGTQDTQYF
>NA|TRBV6-1
CASSRTRDYGYTF
>many|TRBV7-2
CASSLPGEKLFF
>many|TRBV9
CASSVGGAKNIQYF
>many|TRBV28
CASSSSRQVVAFF
>many|TRBV28
CASSLRGDYYGYTF
>many|TRBV4-3
CASSQERVAGGSTYEQYF
>NA|TRBV3-1
CPTGGVKTEAFF
>many|TRBV30
CAWSVMADSFYEQYF
>many|TRBV2
CASLYRLAGDNEQFF
>NA|TRBV18
CASSPRLAGENGNEQFF
>many|TRBV27
CASTPRSWGSDTQYF
>few|TRBV5-4
CASSLGGYHDNTEAFF
>many|TRBV3-1
CASSQGLAGGGTDTQYF
>many|TRBV30
CAHVLAGNNEQFF
>few|TRBV12-3/TRBV12-4
CASSLEMAGQGDGEQYF
>many|TRBV7-2
CASSTGSQGWEQYF
>NA|TRBV5-1
CASSLGQGKSSYNEQFF
>many|TRBV12-3/TRBV12-4
CASSPDTGELFF
>NA|TRBV12-5
CASSLVRGDSNQPQHF
>NA|TRBV20-1
CSAYASGRSSSYNEQFF
>many|TRBV10-2
CASSELGGRPPYEQYF
>few|TRBV4-1
CASSQTYDEQFF
>NA|TRBV29-1
CSVERAGTGGGLNEKLFF
>many|TRBV6-5
CASSYSFDSPREQYF
>many|TRBV20-1
CSAHPGIYEQYF
>many|TRBV12-3/TRBV12-4
CASSRQVRNTEAFF
>many|TRBV2
CASSTTGRRYTDTQYF
>many|TRBV6-1
CASSIRGQPHYGYTF
>many|TRBV9
CASSVAREFNYGYTF
>many|TRBV30
CAWTNTGARGQYF
>many|TRBV2
CASSESRADEQFF
>many|TRBV4-1
CASSQDLGGWGMEAFF
>NA|TRBV4-1
CASSRRTGEDYGYTF
>many|TRBV28
CASSRFRDSVMSSYNSPLHF
>many|TRBV28
CASSYGPRGISPLHF
>many|TRBV28
CASRDPRGLGLGRQFF
>many|TRBV10-3
CAISSYAGLAGGRDYNEQFF
>many|TRBV7-9
CASSPYPGPRTDTQYF
>few|TRBV11-3
CASSLGLATSTGELFF
>many|TRBV20-1
CSARDRGATYEQYF
>many|TRBV28
CASSLHTRTQSGNTIYF
>few|TRBV3-1
CASSHTLAGENTGELFF
>many|TRBV7-2
CASSSETEKLFF
>many|TRBV27
CASSLHRETEAFF
>many|TRBV7-9
CASSLLALQETQYF
>many|TRBV7-8
CASSLVVGSNQPQHF
>many|TRBV7-3
CASSPQGGFVNEQFF
>many|TRBV11-2
CASSLGQSLNTEAFF
>NA|TRBV20-1
CSAPQGWGYEQYF
>NA|TRBV6-5
CASSYAAGIQPQHF
>NA|TRBV4-1
CASSQAPPGLAGAYEQYF
>many|TRBV3-1
CASSQDRANTGELFF